Listed here are 20 T cell receptor beta chains from one sample, sequenced in a study of shared clonotypes between healthy human individuals. Some clones are missing from TCRdb's copy, which holds only in-frame ones; the method was immunoSEQ multiplex PCR. The repertoire includes about 1.5 million clones, 98% of them detected once, and around 0.47% sits in the top ten. Material: naive CD4+ T cells sorted from blood. The subset: CD45RA+ positively selected. The source of these receptors is a man aged 30 to 45 in good health.

J is TRBJ2-7 and V is TRBV28; possible D gene TRBD1, 6 bases. Trimming shortened V by 3 bases and J by 0 bases, and 12 bases separated the two germline ends. Germline V gives CDR1 MDHEN, CDR2 SYDVKM. CDR3 length: 15 amino acids. Here the CDR3 reads CASSFPGTSSYEQYF. CDR3 in DNA: TGTGCCAGCAGTTTTCCCGGGACAAGCTCCTACGAGCAGTACTTC.

The chain uses TRBV27 and TRBJ2-1; D is undetermined. CDR3 length equals 11 residues. V was clipped by 8 bases and J by 16 bases, with 18 bases between them. Germline values: CDR1 MNHEY, CDR2 SMNVEV (reference sequence). The CDR3 reads CASGSDRRPFF. The CDR3 DNA reads TGTGCCAGCGGATCCGATCGGAGACCCTTCTTC.

J is TRBJ1-1 and V is TRBV27; 7 bases match TRBD1. This CDR3 has 15 residues. Germline V lookup: CDR1 MNHEY, CDR2 SMNVEV (reference sequence). The ends lost 6 bases at V and 2 bases at J; junction bases unmatched: 9. The CDR3 region is CASSQKDRTNTEAFF. CDR3 nucleotides: TGTGCCAGCAGCCAGAAGGACAGGACTAACACTGAAGCTTTCTTT.

This chain links TRBV18 with TRBJ2-1; 10 bases match TRBD2. The V segment lost 3 bases and the J segment 2 bases; nucleotides outside the gene matches: 16. The germline V gene has CDR1 KGHSH and CDR2 LQKENI. The CDR3 runs to 20 residues. The CDR3 DNA follows: TGTGCCAGCTCACCCGCCCTCTCAGCGGGAGGGGTCTTAGCCTACAATGAGCAGTTCTTC. It is translated as CASSPALSAGGVLAYNEQFF.

The rearrangement links TRBV18 to TRBJ2-7, with 10 bases that match TRBD1. With 3 bases clipped from V and 9 bases from J, the junction kept 14 bases outside the gene matches. The CDR3 totals 16 residues. Germline V gives CDR1 KGHSH, CDR2 LQKENI. The CDR3 DNA reads as TGTGCCAGCTCACCTCGACCGGGACAGGGGATCTCAGGGCAGTACTTC. It is translated as CASSPRPGQGISGQYF. The full variable domain, in which reference TRBV18 and TRBJ2-7 provide the parts outside the CDR3, is NAGVMQNPRHLVRRRGQEARLRCSPMKGHSHVYWYRQLPEEGLKFMVYLQKENIIDESGMPKERFSAEFPKEGPSILRIQQVVRGDSAAYFCASSPRPGQGISGQYFGPGTRLTVT.

The chain is built from TRBV5-1 and TRBJ2-7, with D hard to call. Trimming took off 3 bases at V and 3 bases at J, with 10 bases between the two ends. The CDR3 has 13 residues. CDR1 is SGHRS, CDR2 YFSETQ, per germline. The CDR3 region has the DNA TGCGCCAGCAGCTCCGACGGTCTCTACGAGCAGTACTTC. Its translation: CASSSDGLYEQYF.

The chain employs TRBV30 and TRBJ1-5; maybe TRBD1 (5 bases). Germline V CDR1 and CDR2: GTSNPN, SVGIG (reference sequence). The CDR3 covers 13 residues. Trimming shortened V by 1 base and J by 1 base, and 5 bases separated the two germline ends. CDR3 sequence (DNA): TGTGCCTGGAGTGGACAGAGCAATCAGCCCCAGCATTTT. It yields the protein CAWSGQSNQPQHF.

The J gene is TRBJ2-1, the V gene TRBV10-1; D possibly corresponds to TRBD1 (6 bases). CDR3 length: 13 residues. V was trimmed by 4 bases and J by 7 bases, leaving 11 bases between them. CDR1 WNHNN and CDR2 SYGVQD come from the germline V gene (reference sequence). The DNA for the CDR3 is TGCGCCAGCAGTGCATTAGGACAGAATGAGCAGTTCTTC. This translates into CASSALGQNEQFF.

V gene TRBV2 combines with J gene TRBJ2-7; TRBD1 is a possible D gene (5 bases). This CDR3 region has 12 residues. Germline lookup yields CDR1 SNHLY and CDR2 FYNNEI. V lost 8 bases to trimming and J lost 6 bases, with 14 bases between them. The CDR3 DNA is TGTGCCAGCCAGGGTACATACACCGAGCAGTACTTC. Protein sequence: CASQGTYTEQYF.

V usage is TRBV27 and J usage is TRBJ1-5, with D unclear. The CDR3 has 18 amino acids. With 0 bases removed from V and 4 bases from J, the gap between germline ends came to 19 bases. Germline-derived CDR1 and CDR2 are MNHEY and SMNVEV (reference sequence). The DNA for the CDR3 is TGTGCCAGCAGTTTATCCCTGCCCTCGGGAGATAGAAATCAGCCCCAGCATTTT. Translation: CASSLSLPSGDRNQPQHF.

V usage is TRBV11-2 and J usage is TRBJ2-1; D remains unclear. Germline V gene lookup returns CDR1 SGHAT and CDR2 FQNNGV. Trimming removed 3 bases from V and 7 bases from J, with 7 bases in between. The CDR3 consists of 12 residues. This chain's CDR3 is CASSLRRNEQFF. DNA for the CDR3: TGTGCCAGCAGCTTGAGACGGAATGAGCAGTTCTTC.

J is TRBJ2-1 and V is TRBV4-1; TRBD1 is a possible D gene (5 bases). Trimming removed 1 base from V and 4 bases from J, with 11 bases in between. Germline lookup yields CDR1 MGHRA and CDR2 YSYEKL. The CDR3 is made up of 15 amino acids. The CDR3 nucleotides read TGCGCCAGCAGCCAAGTTAGAGCAGGGTACAATGAGCAGTTCTTC. It is translated as CASSQVRAGYNEQFF.

About this clone itself: At the DNA level, this CDR3 is encoded by other sequences in the same sample as well. The V call is TRBV6-1, the J call TRBJ2-7; D is perhaps TRBD1 (5 bases). V was cut by 1 base and J by 3 bases, with 10 bases left in between. CDR1 and CDR2 (germline): MNHNS, SASEGT. The CDR3 is 14 amino acids. In DNA, the CDR3 is TGTGCCAGCAGTGAAGGCCAGGGTCTCTACGAGCAGTACTTC. Protein product: CASSEGQGLYEQYF.

This sequence joins TRBV11-2 and TRBJ2-1; D may correspond to TRBD1 or TRBD2 (5 bases each). Germline assignment: CDR1 SGHAT and CDR2 FQNNGV. The CDR3 totals 15 residues. The V end was cut by 0 bases, the J end by 7 bases, with 13 bases between. CDR3 amino acids: CASSLDRGLRNEQFF. CDR3 bases: TGTGCCAGCAGCTTAGATCGGGGCCTTAGAAATGAGCAGTTCTTC. Drawing the rest from reference TRBV11-2 and TRBJ2-1, the complete variable domain is EAGVAQSPRYKIIEKRQSVAFWCNPISGHATLYWYQQILGQGPKLLIQFQNNGVVDDSQLPKDRFSAERLKGVDSTLKIQPAKLEDSAVYLCASSLDRGLRNEQFFGPGTRLTVL.

This chain uses TRBV6-6 with TRBJ2-1; D remains ambiguous. Germline CDR1 is MNHNY and CDR2 is SVGAGI (reference sequence). The CDR3 spans 12 residues. Between the trimmed V and J ends, which lost 8 bases and 3 bases, there was a span of 8 bases. This CDR3 reads CASAPNYNEQFF. The CDR3 nucleotides read TGTGCCAGCGCACCGAACTACAATGAGCAGTTCTTC.

Only one count was recorded for this clone. The J gene is TRBJ2-5, the V gene TRBV5-1; D gene ambiguous. Germline V gene sequence: CDR1 SGHRS, CDR2 YFSETQ. V was cut by 4 bases and J by 0 bases, with 13 bases left in between. The CDR3 totals 15 residues. This CDR3 is CASSHRTTYQETQYF. DNA of the CDR3: TGCGCCAGCAGCCACAGAACTACGTACCAAGAGACCCAGTACTTC.

This chain joins TRBV6-5 and TRBJ1-2; TRBD1 might be the D (5 bases). V lost 8 bases, J lost 3 bases, and 13 bases lay in between. Germline CDR1 MNHEY, CDR2 SVGAGI. CDR3 size: 13 residues. CDR3 residues: CASRWGDYYGYTF. Here the CDR3 DNA reads TGTGCCAGCCGCTGGGGCGATTACTATGGCTACACCTTC.

The chain combines TRBV7-9 with TRBJ2-1, with D possibly matching TRBD2 (6 bases). Trimming removed 3 bases at V and 8 bases at J, with 20 bases between. This CDR3 is built from 16 residues. Germline V gene data show CDR1 as SEHNR and CDR2 as FQNEAQ (reference sequence). For the CDR3, the DNA is TGTGCCAGCAGCTTCCCGGTAGGGCGGGAATGGTATGAGCAGTTCTTC. Translated, it gives CASSFPVGREWYEQFF.

This chain connects TRBV9 to TRBJ2-7; weak D call: TRBD1 (6 bases). The CDR3 runs to 16 residues. Trimming cost V 0 bases and J 0 bases, with 13 bases left between them. Germline-derived CDR1 and CDR2 are SGDLS and YYNGEE. DNA for the CDR3: TGTGCCAGCAGCGTAGCGGCAGGACAGACCTCCTACGAGCAGTACTTC. Translated: CASSVAAGQTSYEQYF.

The chain joins TRBV5-5 to TRBJ1-4; D gene unclear. Germline V gene lookup returns CDR1 SGHKS and CDR2 YYEKEE (reference sequence). The CDR3 has 15 residues. V was trimmed by 4 bases and J by 8 bases, leaving 18 bases between them. The CDR3, as DNA: TGTGCCAGCAGCCAGGAAGGGTTGTTCTCAGAAAAACTGTTTTTT. It is translated as CASSQEGLFSEKLFF.